The 29 T cell receptor beta chains listed next were all sequenced from one sample in a study of cytomegalovirus exposure and HLA in healthy donors. With 60 Vbeta and 13 Jbeta primers, the PCR was carried out. Sequenced by immunoSEQ multiplex PCR; TCRdb stores in-frame clones only, minus some. This repertoire includes 140,000 to 150,000 clones. Sequenced input: PBMCs. The receptors stem from a male donor in good health and CMV-seronegative.

V and J are TRBV5-6 and TRBJ1-1; D not resolved. The germline gives CDR1 SGHDT, CDR2 YYEEEE. The V end was cut by 0 bases, the J end by 3 bases, with 6 bases between. The CDR3 covers 13 residues. CDR3 DNA sequence: TGTGCCAGCAGCTTGGGGCGGGACACTGAAGCTTTCTTT. Encoded protein: CASSLGRDTEAFF.

The J gene is TRBJ2-2, the V gene TRBV9; D might be TRBD2 (6 bases). Germline V CDR1 and CDR2: SGDLS, YYNGEE. Between the trimmed V and J ends, which lost 0 bases and 1 base, there was a span of 10 bases. The CDR3 consists of 16 residues. CDR3 sequence: CASSVGGAGNTGELFF. CDR3 DNA: TGTGCCAGCAGCGTAGGGGGAGCGGGGAACACCGGGGAGCTGTTTTTT.

The chain has TRBV29-1 and TRBJ1-3; TRBD1 might be the D (5 bases). V was trimmed by 3 bases and J by 4 bases, leaving 13 bases between them. CDR3 length: 14 amino acids. Germline loops: CDR1 SQVTM, CDR2 ANQGSEA. CDR3 amino acids: CSVEGIDSGNTIYF. Here the CDR3 DNA reads TGCAGCGTTGAGGGTATAGACAGCGGAAACACCATATATTTT.

In the case of this clone: A read error may produce the germline difference seen at one junction end. The same CDR3 can be traced to other DNA sequences in this sample. The CDR3 sequence: CASSLSWDRVYEQYF. DNA of the CDR3: TGTGCCAGCAGTTTATCTTGGGACAGGGTCTACGAGCAATACTTC. This rearrangement joins TRBV27 to TRBJ2-7; TRBD1 matches at 9 bases. Germline CDR1 and CDR2: MNHEY and SMNVEV (reference sequence). The CDR3 consists of 15 residues.

This chain connects TRBV5-6 to TRBJ1-5; no firm D call. The CDR3 is 14 amino acids. Trimming shortened V by 3 bases and J by 1 base, and 8 bases separated the two germline ends. Germline V gene data show CDR1 as SGHDT and CDR2 as YYEEEE. CDR3 sequence (DNA): TGTGCCAGCAGCTCCTACGGGAGCAATCAGCCCCAGCATTTT. Translated: CASSSYGSNQPQHF.

Here the CDR3 DNA reads TGTGCCAGCTCACCACAGAGGGACAGGGGAGGCGAGCAGTACTTC. Its protein product is CASSPQRDRGGEQYF. The chain has TRBV18 and TRBJ2-7; 10 bases align to TRBD1. Looked up from germline, CDR1 is KGHSH and CDR2 is LQKENI. CDR3 length: 15 amino acids. After removal of 1 base from V and 6 bases from J, the junction contained 6 bases not matched to a gene.

The genes are TRBV7-2 and TRBJ2-3; possibly TRBD2 for D (5 bases). CDR1 SGHTA and CDR2 FQGNSA come from the germline V gene. The CDR3 sequence is 15 residues long. V was cut by 2 bases and J by 4 bases, with 13 bases left in between. The CDR3 spells CASSLLPEGADTQYF. In DNA, the CDR3 is TGTGCCAGCAGCTTACTCCCAGAGGGTGCAGATACGCAGTATTTT. Filled out from reference TRBV7-2 and TRBJ2-3, the complete variable domain reads GAGVSQSPSNKVTEKGKDVELRCDPISGHTALYWYRQSLGQGLEFLIYFQGNSAPDKSGLPSDRFSAERTGGSVSTLTIQRTQQEDSAVYLCASSLLPEGADTQYFGPGTRLTVL.

J is TRBJ2-1 and V is TRBV20-1; 7 nucleotides agree with TRBD1. The CDR3 is 11 residues long. Germline V gene lookup returns CDR1 DFQATT and CDR2 SNEGSKA (reference sequence). In DNA, the CDR3 is TGCAGCGAGGGGGCGCGTAATGAGCAGTTCTTC. It codes for CSEGARNEQFF.

This chain joins TRBV14 and TRBJ2-1; D possibly corresponds to TRBD1 (5 bases). Per germline, CDR1 SGHDN and CDR2 FVKESK. This CDR3 has 13 residues. Trimming shortened V by 3 bases and J by 4 bases, and 7 bases separated the two germline ends. The CDR3 DNA follows: TGTGCCAGCAGCCAGGACAATTACAATGAGCAGTTCTTC. Its translation is CASSQDNYNEQFF.

The chain couples TRBV7-9 to TRBJ1-2; 9 positions agree with TRBD1. Looked up from germline, CDR1 is SEHNR and CDR2 is FQNEAQ (reference sequence). V shed 5 bases, J shed 2 bases, and the junction held 3 bases outside the gene matches. This CDR3 is 14 amino acids long. CDR3 sequence (DNA): TGTGCCAGCAGCCCTGGACAGGGGAACTATGGCTACACCTTC. It encodes CASSPGQGNYGYTF.

The chain has TRBV7-6 and TRBJ2-7; TRBD2 matches 13 bases. This CDR3 has 17 residues. Losses at the gene ends were 3 bases for V and 2 bases for J; bases not matched to a gene: 7. The V gene's germline CDR1 is SGHVS and CDR2 FNYEAQ. The CDR3: CASSLGTSGAGPYEQYF. CDR3 bases: TGTGCCAGCAGCTTGGGGACTAGCGGGGCGGGCCCCTACGAGCAGTACTTC. The full variable domain, completed using reference TRBV7-6 and TRBJ2-7, is GAGVSQSPRYKVTKRGQDVALRCDPISGHVSLYWYRQALGQGPEFLTYFNYEAQQDKSGLPNDRFSAERPEGSISTLTIQRTEQRDSAMYRCASSLGTSGAGPYEQYFGPGTRLTVT.

The gene calls are TRBV28 and TRBJ1-5; D might be TRBD1 (6 bases). The CDR3 has 15 amino acids. V shed 6 bases and J shed 6 bases, with 18 bases lying between them. Germline loops: CDR1 MDHEN, CDR2 SYDVKM. CDR3 DNA: TGTGCCAGCAGCTCAAGGGGGGGCAGGGTTCAGCCCCAGCATTTT. Encoded protein: CASSSRGGRVQPQHF. The full variable domain, rest sourced from reference TRBV28 and TRBJ1-5, is DVKVTQSSRYLVKRTGEKVFLECVQDMDHENMFWYRQDPGLGLRLIYFSYDVKMKEKGDIPEGYSVSREKKERFSLILESASTNQTSMYLCASSSRGGRVQPQHFGDGTRLSIL.

The chain couples TRBV7-2 to TRBJ1-2, with TRBD1 as a possible D gene (5 bases). Per the germline V gene, CDR1 is SGHTA and CDR2 is FQGNSA. This CDR3 is built from 15 residues. The CDR3 DNA is TGTGCAAGAAAGGGAGGCGGGACCACTAACTATGGCTACACCTTC. It translates to CARKGGGTTNYGYTF.

The CDR3 bases are TGTGCCAGCAGTTGGGGGACAGGGGGAGATCAGCCCCAGCATTTT. Translating it yields CASSWGTGGDQPQHF. J is TRBJ1-5 and V is TRBV27; 11 bases agree with TRBD1. The CDR3 runs 15 residues. The germline CDR1 and CDR2 sequences are MNHEY and SMNVEV (reference sequence). J was trimmed by 5 bases and V by 4 bases; bases with no gene match: 4.

V is TRBV25-1 and J is TRBJ2-5; D ambiguous. Deletions cut 3 bases from V and 7 bases from J, with 6 bases between. Germline V CDR1 and CDR2: MGHDK, SYGVNS. This CDR3 has 11 amino acids. In DNA, the CDR3 is TGTGCCAGCAGTGATTCGGGGACCCAGTACTTC. It translates to CASSDSGTQYF.

The chain is built from TRBV5-1 and TRBJ1-5, with a weak D call TRBD1 (6 bases). Per germline, CDR1 SGHRS and CDR2 YFSETQ. V was shortened by 3 bases and J by 2 bases, with 6 bases between the two germline ends. The CDR3 extends over 13 amino acids. CDR3 in DNA: TGCGCCAGCAGCTCAGGGGGCAATCAGCCCCAGCATTTT. It is translated as CASSSGGNQPQHF. Full variable domain (remainder filled in from reference TRBV5-1 and TRBJ1-5): KAGVTQTPRYLIKTRGQQVTLSCSPISGHRSVSWYQQTPGQGLQFLFEYFSETQRNKGNFPGRFSGRQFSNSRSEMNVSTLELGDSALYLCASSSGGNQPQHFGDGTRLSIL.

The chain carries TRBV6-6 and TRBJ2-1; possible D gene TRBD2, 6 bases. Germline CDR1 and CDR2: MNHNY and SVGAGI (reference sequence). With 5 bases removed from V and 5 bases from J, the gap between germline ends came to 16 bases. This CDR3 region has 15 residues. The CDR3: CASSGQVAVNNEQFF. DNA of the CDR3: TGTGCCAGCAGTGGCCAGGTAGCGGTAAACAATGAGCAGTTCTTC.

Worth noting for this clone: The junction and the germline gene differ at one end; a read error may be behind it. For the CDR3, the DNA is TGTGCCACCAGCAGAGATCGGGCTAGCGGGGGGGTGGTGCACTTC. Translated, it gives CATSRDRASGGVVHF. The chain has TRBV15 and TRBJ2-7, with TRBD2 identical over 12 bases. This CDR3 is built from 15 residues. Germline CDR1 reads LNHNV; CDR2 reads YYDKDF (reference sequence). Full variable domain (missing parts from reference TRBV15 and TRBJ2-7): DAMVIQNPRYQVTQFGKPVTLSCSQTLNHNVMYWYQQKSSQAPKLLFHYYDKDFNNEADTPDNFQSRRPNTSFCFLDIRSPGLGDTAMYLCATSRDRASGGVVHFGPGTRLTVT.

The gene calls are TRBV4-3 and TRBJ2-1; 7 positions match TRBD2. V trimming: 1 base; J trimming: 1 base; junction bases outside the gene matches: 4. From germline, CDR1 is LGHNA and CDR2 YSLEER. CDR3 size: 16 residues. The CDR3 is CASSQVGGGSYNEQFF. In DNA, the CDR3 is TGCGCCAGCAGCCAAGTTGGGGGGGGGTCCTACAATGAGCAGTTCTTC.

Points on this clone: The same CDR3 can be traced to other DNA sequences in this sample. V usage is TRBV4-2 and J usage is TRBJ2-1; 10 bases are shared with TRBD2. The germline gives CDR1 LGHNA, CDR2 YNFKEQ. After removal of 0 bases from V and 7 bases from J, the junction contained 6 bases not matched to a gene. This CDR3 is built from 16 residues. The CDR3 bases are TGTGCCAGCAGCCAAGACGCTAGCGGGGGCGCGAATGAGCAGTTCTTC. Translation: CASSQDASGGANEQFF.

The rearrangement joins TRBV9 to TRBJ2-3, with D perhaps matching TRBD1 (6 bases). Per germline, CDR1 SGDLS and CDR2 YYNGEE. Trimming shortened V by 6 bases and J by 4 bases, and 15 bases separated the two germline ends. The CDR3 covers 14 residues. The CDR3 loop is CASTTGRAPDTQYF. Written as DNA, the CDR3 is TGTGCCAGCACCACAGGGCGGGCGCCAGATACGCAGTATTTT.

The genes are TRBV7-9 and TRBJ2-2, with a possible D match to TRBD1 (6 bases). The germline V and J ends were trimmed by 7 bases and 4 bases, with 22 bases remaining between them. CDR1 is SEHNR, CDR2 FQNEAQ, per germline (reference sequence). The CDR3 has 17 amino acids. The CDR3 loop reads CASTARGTSESTGELFF. The DNA of the CDR3 is TGTGCCAGCACCGCGAGGGGGACCAGCGAGAGCACCGGGGAGCTGTTTTTT. Combining the CDR3 with reference TRBV7-9 and TRBJ2-2 gives the whole variable domain DTGVSQNPRHKITKRGQNVTFRCDPISEHNRLYWYRQTLGQGPEFLTYFQNEAQLEKSRLLSDRFSAERPKGSFSTLEIQRTEQGDSAMYLCASTARGTSESTGELFFGEGSRLTVL.

The gene calls are TRBV5-1 and TRBJ1-2; D remains ambiguous. Germline V CDR1 and CDR2: SGHRS, YFSETQ. The CDR3 runs 13 residues. V shed 0 bases and J shed 8 bases, with 11 bases lying between them. CDR3 in amino acids: CASSLALLGGYTF. The DNA for the CDR3 is TGCGCCAGCAGCTTGGCCCTCCTCGGGGGCTACACCTTC.

This rearrangement joins TRBV5-4 to TRBJ1-4, with D possibly being TRBD1 (5 bases). Trimming cost V 4 bases and J 2 bases, with 9 bases left between them. CDR1 SGHNT and CDR2 YYREEE come from the germline V gene (reference sequence). The CDR3 contains 14 residues. The CDR3 DNA reads as TGTGCCAGCAGCCTTGGGGGGACTAATGAAAAACTGTTTTTT. Its translation is CASSLGGTNEKLFF.

This chain joins TRBV7-2 and TRBJ2-7; 11 nucleotides agree with TRBD1. CDR1 and CDR2 (germline): SGHTA, FQGNSA. V lost 1 base and J lost 3; bases outside the gene matches: 2. The CDR3 sequence is 15 residues long. The CDR3: CASSLVGQGDYEQYF. CDR3 nucleotides: TGTGCCAGCAGCTTAGTGGGACAGGGGGACTACGAGCAGTACTTC.

This chain uses TRBV6-5 with TRBJ1-1; D is possibly TRBD1 (5 bases). CDR1 and CDR2 from the germline V gene are MNHEY and SVGAGI. The V gene lost 7 bases and the J gene lost 5 bases, with 20 bases spanning the gap. This CDR3 is built from 15 residues. In DNA form, the CDR3 reads TGTGCCAGCACCCTTACCGCCTCCGGGGGTACTGAAGCTTTCTTT. This gives the protein CASTLTASGGTEAFF.

The rearrangement joins TRBV6-1 to TRBJ2-2; D is perhaps TRBD1 (5 bases). The ends were cut back, 2 bases at V and 1 base at J, with 8 bases in the middle. The CDR3 is made up of 15 amino acids. Per the germline V gene, CDR1 is MNHNS and CDR2 is SASEGT. CDR3 in DNA: TGTGCCAGCAGTGAAAACAGGTGGAACACCGGGGAGCTGTTTTTT. Its translation: CASSENRWNTGELFF.

The CDR3 DNA reads as TGTGCCAGCAGTTACTCGACAGGGTTCCCCTACGAGCAGTACTTC. It yields the protein CASSYSTGFPYEQYF. The rearrangement joins TRBV6-5 to TRBJ2-7, with 7 bases matching TRBD1. The CDR3 runs 15 residues. CDR1 is MNHEY and CDR2 is SVGAGI in the germline V gene. V lost 0 bases and J lost 2; bases outside the gene matches: 4.

The chain couples TRBV19 to TRBJ1-2; a possible D gene is TRBD1 (6 bases). V was shortened by 5 bases and J by 4 bases, with 14 bases between the two germline ends. CDR3 length equals 14 residues. Germline assignment: CDR1 LNHDA and CDR2 SQIVND (reference sequence). The CDR3 DNA reads TGTGCCAGTAGTCCGGGACAAAATCTCTATGGCTACACCTTC. Its translation is CASSPGQNLYGYTF.